This is a list of T cell receptor beta chains from one sample in a study of T cell changes during pregnancy in multiple sclerosis. Clones were read by immunoSEQ multiplex PCR, and TCRdb kept only the in-frame ones, dropping some. Of some 95,000 clones in the sample, 92% were seen once. The material sequenced was peripheral blood, taken in the first trimester of pregnancy. These receptors were taken from a female donor with multiple sclerosis, enrolled in a pregnancy study. Each CDR3 is given with its conserved first and last residue.

cdr3_aa j_call v_call
CASIAGSDTGELFF TRBJ2-2 TRBV2
CASSLTGIDYEQYF TRBJ2-7 TRBV6-1
CASSVQGTEAFF TRBJ1-1 TRBV6-1
CASSPRQGEETQYF TRBJ2-5 TRBV5-1
CASSPGTGAKNIQYF TRBJ2-4 TRBV18
CASRQGLEPQHF TRBJ1-5 TRBV2
CVSMTVPGYEQYF TRBJ2-7 TRBV6-1
CASSLLPTGGQSQHF TRBJ1-5 TRBV4-1
CASSYGVQGAGGYTF TRBJ1-2 TRBV6-5
CASSPSRGGRINEQFF TRBJ2-1 TRBV7-9
CAWSETTGDYQPQHF TRBJ1-5 TRBV30
CASSQGLAGYEQFF TRBJ2-1 TRBV4-1
CASSLAPGTSGTTYNEQFF TRBJ2-1 TRBV7-7
CASSFGGGETQYF TRBJ2-5 TRBV28
CASSTTTSSYNEQFF TRBJ2-1 TRBV7-9
CATSRAYRGQETQYF TRBJ2-5 TRBV15
CASNSGGAPKEQYF TRBJ2-7 TRBV28
CASSLGFGGPNEKLFF TRBJ1-4 TRBV5-8
CASSERLARNEQFF TRBJ2-1 TRBV2
CASSQELAGGPPYEQYF TRBJ2-7 TRBV4-2
CASSLWSGLLYEQYF TRBJ2-7 TRBV27
CASSLRTSGNTIYF TRBJ1-3 TRBV7-6
CASMEGNQPQHF TRBJ1-5 TRBV6-1
CACRASAANIQYF TRBJ2-4 TRBV28
CASSGQGARGEKLFF TRBJ1-4 TRBV6-6
CASSSQVAGEQYF TRBJ2-7 TRBV7-9
CASSPPRQHGELFF TRBJ2-2 TRBV2
CASSGGQGRETEAFF TRBJ1-1 TRBV5-1
CASGTGGWASTNEKLFF TRBJ1-4 TRBV28
CASSRGLNTDTQYF TRBJ2-3 TRBV7-9
CASIRQGLAAYNEQFF TRBJ2-1 TRBV28
CASSLLVAGTGELFF TRBJ2-2 TRBV5-6
CASSLARQNYEQYF TRBJ2-7 TRBV6-5
CASSGLAGIPPYNEQFF TRBJ2-1 TRBV7-9
CSAGGYEAFF TRBJ1-1 TRBV29-1
CSVLAGKNIQYF TRBJ2-4 TRBV29-1
CSVDGGYYNEQFF TRBJ2-1 TRBV29-1
CASSVGGGGDQPQHF TRBJ1-5 TRBV9
CASSHGLAGLQETQYF TRBJ2-5 TRBV5-1
CASSGGVGTEAFF TRBJ1-1 TRBV9
CASSLDRENIQYF TRBJ2-4 TRBV5-1
CASSYRTGGTGELFF TRBJ2-2 TRBV19
CASSPLAGRQETQYF TRBJ2-5 TRBV6-1
CSARHGEQYF TRBJ2-7 TRBV20-1
CASSRPGGADTQYF TRBJ2-3 TRBV28
CASSRDFAGELFF TRBJ2-2 TRBV28
CASSLTSGRALSYEQYF TRBJ2-7 TRBV7-2
CASSLVGSGSSGANVLTF TRBJ2-6 TRBV5-1
CASSGTVTGELFF TRBJ2-2 TRBV11-3
CASSASGQIPGNTIYF TRBJ1-3 TRBV9
CASSLGVATYNEQFF TRBJ2-1 TRBV18
CASSPRDRIQETQYF TRBJ2-5 TRBV7-8
CATSRVPGTGVFTGELFF TRBJ2-2 TRBV15